The present entry profiles one T cell receptor beta chain with its context. The germline V gene has CDR1 SGHTA and CDR2 FQGNSA. This CDR3 is 15 amino acids long. These data belong to a study of monozygotic twins with inflammatory bowel disease. TCRdb processed the 5' RACE reads again and assigns one entry to each CDR3 protein, with no DNA. The sample shows roughly 90,000 distinct CDR3 sequences, and around 6.8% sits with its ten largest clones. Sequencing was performed on blood. The chain has TRBV7-2 and TRBJ2-5. The receptor comes from a human donor with ulcerative colitis or Crohn's disease, or a healthy co-twin of an affected twin (not recorded which). The CDR3 sequence is CASSLDVGITGTQYF.